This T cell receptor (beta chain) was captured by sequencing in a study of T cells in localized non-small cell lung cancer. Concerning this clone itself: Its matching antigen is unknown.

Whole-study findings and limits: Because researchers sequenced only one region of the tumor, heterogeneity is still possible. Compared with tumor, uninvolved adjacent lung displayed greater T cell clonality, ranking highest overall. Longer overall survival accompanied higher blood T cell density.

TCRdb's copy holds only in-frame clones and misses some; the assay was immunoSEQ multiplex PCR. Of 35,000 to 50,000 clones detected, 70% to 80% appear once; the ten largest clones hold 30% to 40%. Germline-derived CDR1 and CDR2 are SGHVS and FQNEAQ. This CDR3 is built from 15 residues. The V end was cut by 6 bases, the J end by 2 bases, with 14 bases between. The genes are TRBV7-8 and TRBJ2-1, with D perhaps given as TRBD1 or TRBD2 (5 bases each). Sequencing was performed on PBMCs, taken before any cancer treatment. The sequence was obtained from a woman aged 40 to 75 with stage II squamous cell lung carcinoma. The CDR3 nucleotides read TGTGCCAGCAGTTCCCAGGGAGCCACCTACAATGAGCAGTTCTTC. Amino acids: CASSSQGATYNEQFF.